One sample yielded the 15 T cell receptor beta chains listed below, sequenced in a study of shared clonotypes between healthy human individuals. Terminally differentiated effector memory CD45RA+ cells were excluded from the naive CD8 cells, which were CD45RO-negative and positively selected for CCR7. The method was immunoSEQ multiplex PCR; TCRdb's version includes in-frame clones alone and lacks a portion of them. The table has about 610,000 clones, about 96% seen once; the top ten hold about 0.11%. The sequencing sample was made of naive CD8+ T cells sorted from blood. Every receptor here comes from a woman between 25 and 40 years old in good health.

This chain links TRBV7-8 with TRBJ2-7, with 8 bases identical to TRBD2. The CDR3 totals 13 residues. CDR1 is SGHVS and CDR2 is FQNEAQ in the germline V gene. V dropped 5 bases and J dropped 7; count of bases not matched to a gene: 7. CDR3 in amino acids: CASSPPGGEEQYF. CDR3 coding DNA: TGTGCCAGCAGCCCACCGGGGGGGGAGGAGCAGTACTTC.

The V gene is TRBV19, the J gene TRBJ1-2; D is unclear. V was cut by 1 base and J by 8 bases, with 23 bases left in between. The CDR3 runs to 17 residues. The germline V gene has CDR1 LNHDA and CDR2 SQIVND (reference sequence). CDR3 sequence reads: CASSIVGSAAPIEGYTF. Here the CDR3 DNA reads TGTGCCAGTAGTATAGTGGGTTCGGCGGCTCCCATAGAAGGCTACACCTTC.

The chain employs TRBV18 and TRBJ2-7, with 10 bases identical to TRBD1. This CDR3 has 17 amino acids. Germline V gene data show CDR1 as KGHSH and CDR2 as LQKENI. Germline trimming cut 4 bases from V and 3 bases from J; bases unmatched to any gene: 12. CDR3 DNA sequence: TGTGCCAGCTCACAACAACCGGGACAGGGGATAGTCTACGAGCAGTACTTC. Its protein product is CASSQQPGQGIVYEQYF.

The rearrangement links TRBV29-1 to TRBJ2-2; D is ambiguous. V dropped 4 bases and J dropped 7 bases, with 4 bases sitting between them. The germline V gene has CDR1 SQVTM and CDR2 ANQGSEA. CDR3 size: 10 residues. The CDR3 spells CSVVIGELFF. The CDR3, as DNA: TGCAGCGTTGTGATCGGGGAGCTGTTTTTT.

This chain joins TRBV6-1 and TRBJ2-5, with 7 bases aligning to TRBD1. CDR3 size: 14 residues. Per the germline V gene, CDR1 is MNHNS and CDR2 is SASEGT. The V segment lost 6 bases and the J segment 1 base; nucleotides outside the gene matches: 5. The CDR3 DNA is TGTGCCAGCAGCGAGACAGGGACCCAAGAGACCCAGTACTTC. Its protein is CASSETGTQETQYF.

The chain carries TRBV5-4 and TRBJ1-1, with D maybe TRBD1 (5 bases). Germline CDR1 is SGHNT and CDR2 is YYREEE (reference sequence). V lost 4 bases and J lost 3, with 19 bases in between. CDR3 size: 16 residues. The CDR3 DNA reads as TGTGCCAGCAGCCGGGGACCCCGGGGGGATGACACTGAAGCTTTCTTT. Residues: CASSRGPRGDDTEAFF.

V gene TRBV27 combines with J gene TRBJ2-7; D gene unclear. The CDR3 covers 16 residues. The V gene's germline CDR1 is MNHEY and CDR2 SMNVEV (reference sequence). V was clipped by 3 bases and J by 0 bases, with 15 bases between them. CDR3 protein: CASSFSGSSSSYEQYF. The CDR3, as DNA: TGTGCCAGCAGTTTTTCCGGCTCCTCGAGCTCCTACGAGCAGTACTTC.

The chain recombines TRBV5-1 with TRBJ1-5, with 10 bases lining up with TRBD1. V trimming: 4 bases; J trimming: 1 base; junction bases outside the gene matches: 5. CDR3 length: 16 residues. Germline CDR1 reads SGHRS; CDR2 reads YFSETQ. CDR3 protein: CASSDWTGGSNQPQHF. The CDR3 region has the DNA TGCGCCAGCAGCGATTGGACAGGGGGAAGCAATCAGCCCCAGCATTTT.

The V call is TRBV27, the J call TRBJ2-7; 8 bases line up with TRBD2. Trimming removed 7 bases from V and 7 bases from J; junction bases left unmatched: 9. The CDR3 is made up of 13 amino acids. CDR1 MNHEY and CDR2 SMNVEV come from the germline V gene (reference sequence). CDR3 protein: CASNLWTGGEQYF. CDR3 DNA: TGTGCCAGCAACCTTTGGACGGGAGGGGAGCAGTACTTC.

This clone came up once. The CDR3 sequence: CASSARTSGGPLTSQYF. DNA for the CDR3: TGTGCCAGCAGTGCCCGGACTAGCGGGGGGCCCCTAACGTCCCAGTACTTC. The J gene is TRBJ2-5, the V gene TRBV28; 14 bases align to TRBD2. The trim removed 5 bases at V and 9 bases at J, leaving 14 bases unmatched. The CDR3 runs to 17 residues. Germline V gives CDR1 MDHEN, CDR2 SYDVKM.

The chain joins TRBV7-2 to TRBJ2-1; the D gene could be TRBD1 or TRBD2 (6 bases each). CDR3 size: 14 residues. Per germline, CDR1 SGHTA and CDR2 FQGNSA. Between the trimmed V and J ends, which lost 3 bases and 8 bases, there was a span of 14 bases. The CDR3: CASSFPERGDEQFF. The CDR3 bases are TGTGCCAGCAGCTTTCCGGAAAGGGGGGATGAGCAGTTCTTC.

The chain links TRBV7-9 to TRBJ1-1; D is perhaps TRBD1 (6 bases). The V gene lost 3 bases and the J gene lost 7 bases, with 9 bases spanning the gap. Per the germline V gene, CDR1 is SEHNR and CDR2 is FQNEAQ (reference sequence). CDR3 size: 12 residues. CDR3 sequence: CASSFGQIEAFF. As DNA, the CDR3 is TGTGCCAGCAGCTTCGGACAGATTGAAGCTTTCTTT.

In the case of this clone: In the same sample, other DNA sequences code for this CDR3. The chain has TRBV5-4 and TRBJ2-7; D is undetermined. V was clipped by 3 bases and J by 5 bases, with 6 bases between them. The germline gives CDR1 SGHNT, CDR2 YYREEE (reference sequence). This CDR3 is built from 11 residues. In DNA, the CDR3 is TGTGCCAGCAGCTCAATACACGAGCAGTACTTC. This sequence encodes CASSSIHEQYF.

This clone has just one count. The CDR3 nucleotides are TGCAGCGTGCACCTCCCTAGACAGGGGACCACAGATACGCAGTATTTT. Its translation is CSVHLPRQGTTDTQYF. This sequence joins TRBV29-1 and TRBJ2-3, with 8 bases lining up with TRBD1. This CDR3 has 16 amino acids. V was pared by 6 bases and J by 2 bases, with 13 bases of the junction left unmatched. Germline V gene sequence: CDR1 SQVTM, CDR2 ANQGSEA.

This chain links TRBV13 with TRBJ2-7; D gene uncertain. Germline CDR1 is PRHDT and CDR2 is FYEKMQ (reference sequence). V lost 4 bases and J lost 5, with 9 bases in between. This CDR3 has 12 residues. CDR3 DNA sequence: TGTGCCAGCAGCTCCGCGGATGACGAGCAGTACTTC. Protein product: CASSSADDEQYF.